This T cell receptor beta chain comes out of a study of blood T cell repertoires in COVID-19. In the authors' workflow: Estimated nucleated cell counts came from reference gene primer amplification. TCRdb keeps only in-frame clones here, not all; method: immunoSEQ multiplex PCR. D and trimming come from the DNA, and the V and J calls and clone size come from that table. Here the sample spans roughly 74,000 clones, approximately 91% being singletons. The sequence came from a man between 70 and 80 years old with active or convalescent COVID-19. Source material: peripheral blood.

CDR3 coding DNA: TGTGCCAGCAGCTTGGGGAGGGGCCGTAACAATGAGCAGTTCTTC. Its translation: CASSLGRGRNNEQFF. This chain connects TRBV11-2 to TRBJ2-1; 7 nucleotides match TRBD2. The germline gives CDR1 SGHAT, CDR2 FQNNGV. The ends lost 3 bases at V and 5 bases at J; junction bases unmatched: 7. This CDR3 comprises 15 residues.